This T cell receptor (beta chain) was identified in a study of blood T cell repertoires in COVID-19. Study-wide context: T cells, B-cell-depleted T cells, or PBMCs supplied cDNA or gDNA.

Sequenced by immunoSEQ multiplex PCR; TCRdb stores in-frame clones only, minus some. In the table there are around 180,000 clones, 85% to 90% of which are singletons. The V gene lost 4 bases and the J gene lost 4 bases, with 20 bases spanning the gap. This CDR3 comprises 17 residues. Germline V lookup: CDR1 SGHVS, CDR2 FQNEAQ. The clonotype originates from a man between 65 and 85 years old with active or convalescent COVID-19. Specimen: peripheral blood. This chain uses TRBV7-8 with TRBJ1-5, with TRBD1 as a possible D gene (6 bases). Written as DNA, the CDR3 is TGTGCCAGCAGCTCCATACCCCGGGGGGCCGATAATCAGCCCCAGCATTTT. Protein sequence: CASSSIPRGADNQPQHF.